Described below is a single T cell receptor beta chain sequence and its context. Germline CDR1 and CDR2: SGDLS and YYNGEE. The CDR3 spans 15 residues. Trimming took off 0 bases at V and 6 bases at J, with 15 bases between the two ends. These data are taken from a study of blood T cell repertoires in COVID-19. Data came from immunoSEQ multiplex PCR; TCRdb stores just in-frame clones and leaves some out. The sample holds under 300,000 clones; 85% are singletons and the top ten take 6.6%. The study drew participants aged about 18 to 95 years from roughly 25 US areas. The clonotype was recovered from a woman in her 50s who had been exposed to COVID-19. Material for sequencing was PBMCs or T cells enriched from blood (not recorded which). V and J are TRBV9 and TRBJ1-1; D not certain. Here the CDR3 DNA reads TGTGCCAGCAGCGTAGGGGCACCTAATTCCCCTGAAGCTTTCTTT. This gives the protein CASSVGAPNSPEAFF.